The clone carrying this T cell receptor (beta chain) was picked up a small number of times. Given a much more abundant clone one base away, this may be a read error. Time point: newly diagnosed GD, antithyroid drugs for less than 3 months. PBMC-derived RNA was used for the TCR library. The CDR3 covers 17 residues. CDR1 and CDR2 from the germline V gene are SGHRS and YFSETQ. This sample was taken from a study of regulatory T cells in long-lasting Graves disease. Researchers made TCR beta libraries by using iRepertoire HTBI primers and running Arm-PCR on CDR3 regions. TCRdb passed the multiplex PCR reads through MiXCR, listing each CDR3 protein once. Here the sample spans roughly 500,000 distinct CDR3 sequences, about 15% being singletons. The same sample was also studied in work on T cells in Graves' hyperthyroidism and ophthalmopathy.

This receptor was obtained from a woman aged 50 to 60 with Graves disease. This sample comprised peripheral blood mononuclear cells (PBMCs), obtained at new diagnosis, from a patient treated with antithyroid drugs. The V gene is TRBV5-1, the J gene TRBJ2-4; 11 nucleotides agree with TRBD2. The CDR3 loop is CASSLVAGGPFFNEQYF. DNA of the CDR3: TGTGCCAGCAGCTTAGTAGCGGGAGGGCCATTCTTCAATGAGCAGTACTTC.